This T cell receptor beta chain was captured in a study of blood T cells in healthy people across ages. This clonotype was recorded a few times. Antigen unknown. This CDR3 has 15 amino acids. Per germline, CDR1 SGHTA and CDR2 FQGNSA. V dropped 1 base and J dropped 1 base, with 8 bases sitting between them. With a J-beta primer mix and a sample-barcoded 5' primer, a second PCR ran roughly 6 to 11 cycles. TCRdb fed the 5' RACE reads into MiXCR, producing one record per CDR3 protein. This sample yields around 1.5 million distinct CDR3 sequences, of which 35% to 45% are seen a single time; less than 8% belongs to the top ten. Findings and limits, study-wide: Versus aged donors, long-lived donors had higher diversity and more naive CD4+ cells.

The specimen sequenced was blood. The receptor comes from a woman aged 18-35 years in good health. V and J are TRBV7-2 and TRBJ2-1; D not resolved. Written as DNA, the CDR3 is TGTGCCAGCAGCTTAGGGTACAGTTCCTACAATGAGCAGTTCTTC. This gives the protein CASSLGYSSYNEQFF.